This T cell receptor beta chain was profiled in a study of blood T cell repertoires in COVID-19. Study at large: Specimens from acute and convalescent COVID-19 originated in the United States, Italy and Spain.

The ends lost 4 bases at V and 0 bases at J; junction bases unmatched: 10. Germline values: CDR1 SGHTS, CDR2 YDEGEE. The CDR3 is 17 amino acids. TCRdb's copy holds only in-frame clones and misses some; the assay was immunoSEQ multiplex PCR. The profile shows around 250,000 clones, roughly nine tenths of them singletons. This clonotype originated in a human donor in a cohort exposed to, infected with or recovered from COVID-19 (not recorded which). The donor label of this sample is uncertain. This sequence joins TRBV5-8 and TRBJ1-5, with 7 bases lining up with TRBD1. Sequencing was carried out using PBMCs or T cells enriched from blood (not recorded which). Here the CDR3 reads CASSRGQRSPSNQPQHF. The DNA of the CDR3 is TGTGCCAGCAGCAGGGGACAGAGAAGTCCTAGCAATCAGCCCCAGCATTTT. Complete variable domain (other parts from reference TRBV5-8 and TRBJ1-5): EAGVTQSPTHLIKTRGQQATLRCSPISGHTSVYWYQQALGLGLQFLLWYDEGEERNRGNFPPRFSGRQFPNYSSELNVNALELEDSALYLCASSRGQRSPSNQPQHFGDGTRLSIL.